The 8 T cell receptor beta chains in this list originate from one sample, sequenced in a study of T cell responses to AZD1222 COVID-19 vaccine. The method was immunoSEQ multiplex PCR; TCRdb's version includes in-frame clones alone and lacks a portion of them. Of about 130,000 clones detected, around 86% appear once; the ten largest clones hold roughly 6%. Sequences were derived from peripheral blood, sampled on day 0 of AZD1222 vaccination. The origin of the receptors is an adult in good health.

The rearrangement uses TRBV7-2 and TRBJ2-2, with TRBD2 matching 7 bases. CDR1 is SGHTA and CDR2 is FQGNSA in the germline V gene. There are 17 residues in the CDR3. Trimming at V came to 2 bases and at J to 5 bases, leaving 11 bases not matched to a gene. CDR3 sequence: CASSLIMLTAGTGELFF. The CDR3 DNA follows: TGTGCCAGCAGCTTAATTATGTTGACAGCGGGAACCGGGGAGCTGTTTTTT.

This chain joins TRBV14 and TRBJ1-6; D is undetermined. Germline V gives CDR1 SGHDN, CDR2 FVKESK. V was cut by 3 bases and J by 0 bases, with 9 bases left in between. The CDR3 consists of 16 residues. CDR3 in DNA: TGTGCCAGCAGCCAGTGGGTGAGCTCCTATAATTCACCCCTCCACTTT. Protein product: CASSQWVSSYNSPLHF. Based on the CDR3 plus reference TRBV14 and TRBJ1-6, the full variable domain is EAGVTQFPSHSVIEKGQTVTLRCDPISGHDNLYWYRRVMGKEIKFLLHFVKESKQDESGMPNNRFLAERTGGTYSTLKVQPAELEDSGVYFCASSQWVSSYNSPLHFGNGTRLTVT.

This clone was counted a few times. The chain joins TRBV10-1 to TRBJ2-3; no clear D. CDR1 is WNHNN, CDR2 SYGVQD, per germline (reference sequence). The V end was cut by 4 bases, the J end by 8 bases, with 13 bases between. The CDR3 runs 13 residues. CDR3 sequence reads: CASSVTGLGTQYF. CDR3 coding DNA: TGCGCCAGCAGTGTTACGGGTTTGGGTACGCAGTATTTT.

The chain couples TRBV7-2 to TRBJ1-2; D gene ambiguous. Trimming cost V 5 bases and J 7 bases, with 11 bases left between them. In germline, CDR1 is SGHTA, CDR2 FQGNSA. The CDR3 runs to 12 residues. The CDR3 nucleotides read TGTGCCAGCAGCCCTTTCGATGGTGGCTACACCTTC. Its translation is CASSPFDGGYTF.

The rearrangement links TRBV7-9 to TRBJ1-5; D gene unclear. Per germline, CDR1 SEHNR and CDR2 FQNEAQ (reference sequence). The CDR3 is 14 residues long. V dropped 5 bases and J dropped 2 bases, with 10 bases sitting between them. CDR3 sequence reads: CASSREQGNQPQHF. CDR3 in DNA: TGTGCCAGCAGCCGGGAGCAGGGCAATCAGCCCCAGCATTTT.

The chain uses TRBV7-2 and TRBJ1-2; possibly TRBD1 for D (5 bases). V shed 7 bases and J shed 2 bases, with 20 bases lying between them. Looked up from germline, CDR1 is SGHTA and CDR2 is FQGNSA. This CDR3 region has 16 residues. CDR3 loop: CASTHPRGEGNYGYTF. CDR3 DNA: TGTGCCAGCACACATCCTCGTGGGGAGGGGAACTATGGCTACACCTTC.

This sequence joins TRBV7-9 and TRBJ2-7, with D perhaps assigned TRBD1 or TRBD2 (6 bases each). Germline V lookup: CDR1 SEHNR, CDR2 FQNEAQ (reference sequence). The V and J ends lost 4 bases and 4 bases respectively, with 20 bases between them. The CDR3 consists of 16 residues. The CDR3 region is CASSYVGGLSPYEQYF. The DNA for the CDR3 is TGTGCCAGCAGCTACGTGGGGGGCTTGAGTCCGTACGAGCAGTACTTC.

V gene TRBV5-1 combines with J gene TRBJ2-7; 10 bases align to TRBD1. The CDR3 loop spans 16 amino acids. With V trimmed by 0 bases and J by 2 bases, 5 bases remained unmatched. Germline V gene data show CDR1 as SGHRS and CDR2 as YFSETQ. This chain's CDR3 is CASSLAGGQGTYEQYF. DNA for the CDR3: TGCGCCAGCAGCTTGGCCGGGGGACAGGGGACCTACGAGCAGTACTTC.